At least ten counts were recorded for the clone carrying this TCR beta chain. Its antigen is as yet unknown. The germline V and J ends were trimmed by 6 bases and 7 bases, with 12 bases remaining between them. The germline V gene encodes CDR1 MNHEY and CDR2 SVGAGI. The CDR3 sequence is 13 residues long. These data come from a study of neurological immune-mediated disorders. Points from the study as a whole: CDR3 amino acid sequences of expanded clones were not shared across subjects, a result suggesting private repertoires in all groups. HTLV-1-associated myelopathy ranked highest for TCR clonal expansion and multiple sclerosis lowest, beneath healthy controls.

A 10-nucleotide random UMI tagged transcripts in template-switch 5'RACE cDNA synthesis. TCRdb fed the 5' RACE reads into MiXCR, producing one record per CDR3 protein. Among more than 55,000 distinct CDR3 sequences listed, around a tenth were seen once. Time point defined: longitudinal time-point 2. Unsorted libraries were prepared from 2 million PBMCs that had been stored at -80 C. The receptor was derived from a man under 40 in good health. Sequencing used PBMCs. The genes are TRBV6-5 and TRBJ1-4; maybe TRBD1 (5 bases). CDR3 sequence reads: CASSFTGTEKLFF. The CDR3, as DNA: TGTGCCAGCAGCTTCACCGGGACTGAAAAACTGTTTTTT.